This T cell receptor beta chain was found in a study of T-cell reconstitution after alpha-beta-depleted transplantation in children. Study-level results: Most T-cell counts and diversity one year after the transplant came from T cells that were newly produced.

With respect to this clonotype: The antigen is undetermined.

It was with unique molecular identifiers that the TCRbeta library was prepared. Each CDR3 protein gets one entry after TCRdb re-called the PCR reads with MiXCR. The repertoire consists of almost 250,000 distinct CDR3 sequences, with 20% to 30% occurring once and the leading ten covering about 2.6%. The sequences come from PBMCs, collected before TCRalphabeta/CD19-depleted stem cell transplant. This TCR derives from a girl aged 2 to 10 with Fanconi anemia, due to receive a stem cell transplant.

The CDR3 sequence is CASSLAEGAKETQYF. CDR3 DNA: TGTGCCAGCAGCTTGGCGGAGGGGGCAAAAGAGACCCAGTACTTC. The chain uses TRBV5-6 and TRBJ2-5; tentative D call: TRBD1 (7 bases). The CDR3 consists of 15 residues. CDR1 is SGHDT, CDR2 YYEEEE, per germline. The V end lost 0 bases, the J end lost 3 bases, and 12 bases lay between the germline ends. The full variable domain, in which reference TRBV5-6 and TRBJ2-5 provide the parts outside the CDR3, is DAGVTQSPTHLIKTRGQQVTLRCSPKSGHDTVSWYQQALGQGPQFIFQYYEEEERQRGNFPDRFSGHQFPNYSSELNVNALLLGDSALYLCASSLAEGAKETQYFGPGTRLLVL.